Listed below are T cell receptor beta chains from one sample, sequenced in a study of shared clonotypes between healthy human individuals. This table comes from immunoSEQ multiplex PCR, and its TCRdb copy is limited to in-frame clones, with some not included. The sample gives 800,000 or so clones, 90% to 97% of which show up once; less than 0.3% is in the top ten. The sequencing input was naive CD8+ T cells sorted from blood. The origin of the receptors is a man aged 25 to 40 in good health. The CDR3 runs from the conserved cysteine through the conserved F or W. Fields, in order: CDR3 length, V gene, clone size, D gene, J gene, CDR3 DNA, CDR3 protein. A D gene is named only where the DNA matches it firmly. Clone size is stated in some rows and not others, as once, few, many or a class when expanded.

len: 12; v_gene: TRBV5-5; abundance: -; d_gene: -; j_gene: TRBJ2-7; CDR3nt: TGTGCCAGCAGCTTAAGGCAGCGCGAGCAGTACTTC; CDR3aa: CASSLRQREQYF
len: 13; v_gene: TRBV28; abundance: -; d_gene: -; j_gene: TRBJ1-1; CDR3nt: TGTGCCAGCCTTTCTGGGGGGGGCACTGAAGCTTTCTTT; CDR3aa: CASLSGGGTEAFF
len: 16; v_gene: TRBV5-1; abundance: -; d_gene: -; j_gene: TRBJ2-3; CDR3nt: TGCGCCAGCAGCTTGGGGGTGGGTATCGGCACAGATACGCAGTATTTT; CDR3aa: CASSLGVGIGTDTQYF
len: 12; v_gene: TRBV7-7; abundance: -; d_gene: -; j_gene: TRBJ2-1; CDR3nt: TGTGCTAGCAGCTTAAGGCACAATGAGCAGTTCTTC; CDR3aa: CASSLRHNEQFF
len: 11; v_gene: TRBV2; abundance: -; d_gene: -; j_gene: TRBJ1-2; CDR3nt: TGTGCCAGCACCCGGGGACCTGGCTACACCTTC; CDR3aa: CASTRGPGYTF
len: 13; v_gene: TRBV11-1; abundance: -; d_gene: -; j_gene: TRBJ1-5; CDR3nt: TGTGCCAGCAGCTTAGGATTCAATCAGCCCCAGCATTTT; CDR3aa: CASSLGFNQPQHF
len: 15; v_gene: TRBV7-3; abundance: -; d_gene: TRBD2; j_gene: TRBJ2-1; CDR3nt: TGTGCCAGCAGCCTGGGGACTAGCGGGAGCGTAGAGCAGTTCTTC; CDR3aa: CASSLGTSGSVEQFF
len: 16; v_gene: TRBV27; abundance: -; d_gene: -; j_gene: TRBJ2-2; CDR3nt: TGTGCCAGCCGAACGATGGGGGACTTGAACACCGGGGAGCTGTTTTTT; CDR3aa: CASRTMGDLNTGELFF
len: 15; v_gene: TRBV5-4; abundance: -; d_gene: TRBD2; j_gene: TRBJ2-2; CDR3nt: TGTGCCAGCAGCTTGTCAGCGGGAATGGGCGGGGAGCTGTTTTTT; CDR3aa: CASSLSAGMGGELFF
len: 16; v_gene: TRBV5-4; abundance: -; d_gene: -; j_gene: TRBJ2-5; CDR3nt: TGTGCCAGCAGCATGGGCAGTGGAGGATTACAAGAGACCCAGTACTTC; CDR3aa: CASSMGSGGLQETQYF
len: 12; v_gene: TRBV28; abundance: -; d_gene: -; j_gene: TRBJ1-3; CDR3nt: TGTGCCAGCAGTTTCGGGTTTAACACCATATATTTT; CDR3aa: CASSFGFNTIYF
len: 13; v_gene: TRBV28; abundance: once; d_gene: -; j_gene: TRBJ2-7; CDR3nt: TGTGCCAGCAGTCCTCTGGCCTCCTACGAGCAGTACTTC; CDR3aa: CASSPLASYEQYF
len: 17; v_gene: TRBV7-9; abundance: -; d_gene: TRBD2; j_gene: TRBJ2-1; CDR3nt: TGTGCCAGCAGCTTCCCCATAGCGGGAGGGCCGAGGGATGAGCAGTTCTTC; CDR3aa: CASSFPIAGGPRDEQFF
len: 14; v_gene: TRBV6-5; abundance: -; d_gene: -; j_gene: TRBJ2-5; CDR3nt: TGTGCCAGCAGGGGACAACACCCTCAAGAGACCCAGTACTTC; CDR3aa: CASRGQHPQETQYF
len: 14; v_gene: TRBV5-1; abundance: -; d_gene: -; j_gene: TRBJ1-2; CDR3nt: TGCGCCAGCAGCTTGGAATCCGCCGCCTATGGCTACACCTTC; CDR3aa: CASSLESAAYGYTF
len: 17; v_gene: TRBV27; abundance: -; d_gene: TRBD2; j_gene: TRBJ2-7; CDR3nt: TGTGCCAGCAGTCTACAGGGAGGAGCGGGAGGAATGTACGAGCAGTACTTC; CDR3aa: CASSLQGGAGGMYEQYF
len: 16; v_gene: TRBV7-8; abundance: -; d_gene: -; j_gene: TRBJ2-2; CDR3nt: TGTGCCAGCAGCTCCCAGGGACTGGAGAACACCGGGGAGCTGTTTTTT; CDR3aa: CASSSQGLENTGELFF
len: 15; v_gene: TRBV4-1; abundance: -; d_gene: -; j_gene: TRBJ1-1; CDR3nt: TGCGCCAGCAGCCAATGGGTGAGGGGCAGCACTGAAGCTTTCTTT; CDR3aa: CASSQWVRGSTEAFF
len: 14; v_gene: TRBV1; abundance: -; d_gene: -; j_gene: TRBJ2-5; CDR3nt: TGCACCAGTCGCAGGACCAGATTCCAAGAGACCCAGTACTTC; CDR3aa: CTSRRTRFQETQYF
len: 13; v_gene: TRBV5-6; abundance: -; d_gene: TRBD1; j_gene: TRBJ2-3; CDR3nt: TGTGCCAGCAGCCGACAGGGGGCTCGAACGCAGTATTTT; CDR3aa: CASSRQGARTQYF
len: 17; v_gene: TRBV7-9; abundance: once; d_gene: TRBD2; j_gene: TRBJ2-1; CDR3nt: TGTGCCAGCAGCTTAGCGATGGGACTAGCGGCCTACAATGAGCAGTTCTTC; CDR3aa: CASSLAMGLAAYNEQFF
len: 16; v_gene: TRBV9; abundance: -; d_gene: -; j_gene: TRBJ2-1; CDR3nt: TGTGCCAGCAGCGTAACCGGGACACACCTCACGGATGAGCAGTTCTTC; CDR3aa: CASSVTGTHLTDEQFF
len: 13; v_gene: TRBV7-8; abundance: -; d_gene: -; j_gene: TRBJ2-7; CDR3nt: TGTGCCAGCAGCCCTATTGGGGCCTACGAGCAGTACTTC; CDR3aa: CASSPIGAYEQYF
len: 15; v_gene: TRBV27; abundance: -; d_gene: -; j_gene: TRBJ1-5; CDR3nt: TGTGCCAGCAGTACCGACAGAACTAGCAATCAGCCCCAGCATTTT; CDR3aa: CASSTDRTSNQPQHF
len: 15; v_gene: TRBV29-1; abundance: -; d_gene: -; j_gene: TRBJ2-2; CDR3nt: TGCAGCGTTCCCGGGGGCAGGGGGATCACCGGGGAGCTGTTTTTT; CDR3aa: CSVPGGRGITGELFF
len: 15; v_gene: TRBV28; abundance: -; d_gene: -; j_gene: TRBJ2-2; CDR3nt: TGTGCCAGCAGTTTCCCGGGACAGAACACCGGGGAGCTGTTTTTT; CDR3aa: CASSFPGQNTGELFF
len: 11; v_gene: TRBV28; abundance: -; d_gene: -; j_gene: TRBJ1-1; CDR3nt: TGTGCCAGCAGTAGATCAGGGCCAGCTTTCTTT; CDR3aa: CASSRSGPAFF
len: 16; v_gene: TRBV7-9; abundance: -; d_gene: TRBD1; j_gene: TRBJ2-5; CDR3nt: TGTGCCAGCAGCCGGACAGGGGGTTGGGACCAAGAGACCCAGTACTTC; CDR3aa: CASSRTGGWDQETQYF
len: 14; v_gene: TRBV23-1; abundance: -; d_gene: -; j_gene: TRBJ2-5; CDR3nt: TGCGCCAGCAGTACCCGCGGGCAGCAAGAGACCCAGTACTTC; CDR3aa: CASSTRGQQETQYF
len: 11; v_gene: TRBV7-9; abundance: -; d_gene: -; j_gene: TRBJ1-4; CDR3nt: TGTGCCAGCAGCGTAGGGGAAAAACTGTTTTTT; CDR3aa: CASSVGEKLFF
len: 14; v_gene: TRBV2; abundance: once; d_gene: -; j_gene: TRBJ1-1; CDR3nt: TGTGCCAGCAGTGACACACAGGGTTACACTGAAGCTTTCTTT; CDR3aa: CASSDTQGYTEAFF
len: 14; v_gene: TRBV6-5; abundance: -; d_gene: -; j_gene: TRBJ1-2; CDR3nt: TGTGCCAGCAGTTACTCTATCAGTCCCTATGGCTACACCTTC; CDR3aa: CASSYSISPYGYTF
len: 15; v_gene: TRBV9; abundance: -; d_gene: -; j_gene: TRBJ2-2; CDR3nt: TGTGCCAGCAGCGCCTGGGGGGACTTTCCGACGAGGGCTGTTTTT; CDR3aa: CASSAWGDFPTRAVF
len: 16; v_gene: TRBV7-2; abundance: -; d_gene: TRBD1; j_gene: TRBJ1-2; CDR3nt: TGTGCCAGCAGCCCCGGGGGGACAGGCCCTAACTATGGCTACACCTTC; CDR3aa: CASSPGGTGPNYGYTF
len: 17; v_gene: TRBV28; abundance: -; d_gene: TRBD1; j_gene: TRBJ1-3; CDR3nt: TGTGCCAGCACCAGGGGGGCAGGGGCAGGTTCTGGAAACACCATATATTTT; CDR3aa: CASTRGAGAGSGNTIYF
len: 11; v_gene: TRBV11-1; abundance: -; d_gene: -; j_gene: TRBJ1-1; CDR3nt: TGTGCCAGCAGAGGAATAACTAAAGCTTTCTTT; CDR3aa: CASRGITKAFF
len: 14; v_gene: TRBV7-8; abundance: -; d_gene: -; j_gene: TRBJ1-2; CDR3nt: TGTGCCAGCAGCTTAGCGCAGACCTACTATGGCTACACCTTC; CDR3aa: CASSLAQTYYGYTF
len: 14; v_gene: TRBV7-2; abundance: -; d_gene: -; j_gene: TRBJ2-3; CDR3nt: TGTGCCAGCAGCTTAGACCCAGGGGCAGATACGCAGTATTTT; CDR3aa: CASSLDPGADTQYF
len: 15; v_gene: TRBV10-2; abundance: -; d_gene: TRBD1; j_gene: TRBJ2-7; CDR3nt: TGCGCCAGCACGGACAGGGGGCATACGCCCTACGAGCAGTACTTC; CDR3aa: CASTDRGHTPYEQYF
len: 16; v_gene: TRBV9; abundance: -; d_gene: TRBD1; j_gene: TRBJ1-1; CDR3nt: TGTGCCAGCAGCCCCGAGGACAGGGGGCTTAGGATGGAAGCTTTCTTT; CDR3aa: CASSPEDRGLRMEAFF
len: 15; v_gene: TRBV7-6; abundance: -; d_gene: -; j_gene: TRBJ1-5; CDR3nt: TGTGCCAGCAGCTTAAGTGGGGTCAGGAATCAGCCCCAGCATTTT; CDR3aa: CASSLSGVRNQPQHF
len: 13; v_gene: TRBV12-5; abundance: -; d_gene: TRBD1; j_gene: TRBJ1-2; CDR3nt: TGTGCTAGTGGTCCCGGACAGGGTGGCGGCTACACCTTC; CDR3aa: CASGPGQGGGYTF
len: 13; v_gene: TRBV14; abundance: -; d_gene: -; j_gene: TRBJ1-1; CDR3nt: TGTGCCAGCAGCCAAGCAGGAGGGGGTGAAGCTTTCTTT; CDR3aa: CASSQAGGGEAFF
len: 12; v_gene: TRBV7-9; abundance: -; d_gene: -; j_gene: TRBJ1-1; CDR3nt: TGTGCCAGCACAGTTCCTAACACTGAAGCTTTCTTT; CDR3aa: CASTVPNTEAFF
len: 14; v_gene: TRBV14; abundance: -; d_gene: -; j_gene: TRBJ2-1; CDR3nt: TGTGCCAGCAGCCAGGCTAGTTTCTACAATGAGCAGTTCTTC; CDR3aa: CASSQASFYNEQFF
len: 15; v_gene: TRBV4-1; abundance: -; d_gene: -; j_gene: TRBJ1-2; CDR3nt: TGCGCCAGCAGCCAAGATCCCGCGACAGCGAATGGCTACACCTTC; CDR3aa: CASSQDPATANGYTF
len: 20; v_gene: TRBV27; abundance: -; d_gene: TRBD2; j_gene: TRBJ2-1; CDR3nt: TGTGCCAGCAGTTTAGCGACGTACCCGGGACTAGCGGGAGGGGACAATGAGCAGTTCTTC; CDR3aa: CASSLATYPGLAGGDNEQFF
len: 13; v_gene: TRBV7-2; abundance: -; d_gene: -; j_gene: TRBJ2-3; CDR3nt: TGTGCCAGCAGCCCCCGCACGACAGATACGCAGTATTTT; CDR3aa: CASSPRTTDTQYF
len: 21; v_gene: TRBV5-1; abundance: -; d_gene: -; j_gene: TRBJ2-5; CDR3nt: TGCGCCAGCAGCTTGGCTACAGGTCCATCTACCCTAACTGGGGTAGAAGAGACCCAGTACTTC; CDR3aa: CASSLATGPSTLTGVEETQYF
len: 14; v_gene: TRBV28; abundance: -; d_gene: -; j_gene: TRBJ2-7; CDR3nt: TGTGCCAGCAGGCCCCGCACGGGGACCTACGAGCAGTACTTC; CDR3aa: CASRPRTGTYEQYF
len: 15; v_gene: TRBV18; abundance: -; d_gene: -; j_gene: TRBJ2-2; CDR3nt: TGTGCCAGCTCACCCCAAGGACAGAGCACCGGGGAGCTGTTTTTT; CDR3aa: CASSPQGQSTGELFF